The clone carrying this T cell receptor beta chain came up a few times. What it binds is unknown. These data are taken from a study of beta chain features in type 1 diabetes. General study points: Fewer insertions but more deletions were seen at VDJ junctions in type 1 diabetes patients.

Every isolated RNA sample was fully reverse transcribed, so sequencing captured expressed TCRB transcripts. Data came from immunoSEQ multiplex PCR; TCRdb stores just in-frame clones and leaves some out. Altogether about 290,000 clones are present, around 7.3% being singletons, with the ten largest covering more than 0.9%. This receptor was taken from a woman younger than 30 in good health. The source material was central memory CD4+ T cells from blood.

CDR3 nucleotides: TGCGCCAGCAGCTTCCTCCCCCGGGGGACAGGCTCGGCAGATACGCAGTATTTT. Translating it yields CASSFLPRGTGSADTQYF. This chain joins TRBV5-1 and TRBJ2-3, with 8 positions matching TRBD1. Germline-derived CDR1 and CDR2 are SGHRS and YFSETQ. After removal of 2 bases from V and 4 bases from J, the junction contained 15 bases not matched to a gene. The CDR3 totals 18 residues.